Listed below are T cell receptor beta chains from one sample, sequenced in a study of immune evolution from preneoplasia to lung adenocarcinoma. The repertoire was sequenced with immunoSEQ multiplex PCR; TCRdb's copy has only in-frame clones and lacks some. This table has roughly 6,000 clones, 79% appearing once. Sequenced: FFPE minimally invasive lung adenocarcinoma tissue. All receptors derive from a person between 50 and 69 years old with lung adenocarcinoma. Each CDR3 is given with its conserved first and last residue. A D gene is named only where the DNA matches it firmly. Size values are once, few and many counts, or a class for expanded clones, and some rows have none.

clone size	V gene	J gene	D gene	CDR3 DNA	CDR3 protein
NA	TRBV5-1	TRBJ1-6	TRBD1	TGCGCCAGCAGATCCACAGGGGACCCGTTTGGGTCCTATAATTCACCCCTCCACTTT	CASRSTGDPFGSYNSPLHF
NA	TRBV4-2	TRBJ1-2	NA	TGTGCCAGCAGCCAAGATAATTTGAGGGGCAATGGCTACACCTTC	CASSQDNLRGNGYTF
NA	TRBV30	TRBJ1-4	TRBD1	TGTGCCTGGAGTGCCGGATTAGGCAGGGGGACTAATGAAAAACTGTTTTTT	CAWSAGLGRGTNEKLFF
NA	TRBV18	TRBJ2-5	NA	TGTGCCAGCTCGACAGGACAAGCAGAGACCCAGTACTTC	CASSTGQAETQYF
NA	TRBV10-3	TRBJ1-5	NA	TGTGCCATCAGTGAGTCGGATAGCAATCAGCCCCAGCATTTT	CAISESDSNQPQHF
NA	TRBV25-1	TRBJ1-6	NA	TGTGCCAGCAGTACAGGACGAAGTAGGATACTCGCCCCCCTCCACTTT	CASSTGRSRILAPLHF
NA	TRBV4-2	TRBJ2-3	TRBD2	TGTGCCAGCAGCCACCTGCCGGGACTAGCGCCAAGAGAGAGCACAGATACGCAGTATTTT	CASSHLPGLAPRESTDTQYF
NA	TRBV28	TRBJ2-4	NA	TGTGCCAGCACCCCTAAAAACATTCAGTACTTC	CASTPKNIQYF
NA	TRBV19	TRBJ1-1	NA	TGTGCCAGTAGAGTCCCTGAAGCTTTCTTT	CASRVPEAFF
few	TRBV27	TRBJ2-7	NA	TGTGCCAGCAGTTTATCACCAACTACCTACGAGCAGTACTTC	CASSLSPTTYEQYF
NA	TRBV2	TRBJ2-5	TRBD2	TGTGCCAGCAGTCAAACACAAGCGGGGGGAGTGCAAGAGACCCAGTACTTC	CASSQTQAGGVQETQYF
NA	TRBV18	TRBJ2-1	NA	TGTGCCAGCTCACCACCCGTCGGGAATGGAAATGAGCAGTTCTTC	CASSPPVGNGNEQFF
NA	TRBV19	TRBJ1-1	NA	TGTGCCAGTAGGGATAGCGTACACCGGAACACTGAAGCTTTCTTT	CASRDSVHRNTEAFF
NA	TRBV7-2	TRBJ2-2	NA	TGTGCCAGCAGCTTAGTACAGTACACCGGGGAGCTGTTTTTT	CASSLVQYTGELFF
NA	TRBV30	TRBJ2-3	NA	TGTGCCTGGAGTGTAGCATGGACAGATACGCAGTATTTT	CAWSVAWTDTQYF
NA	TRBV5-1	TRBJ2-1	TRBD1	TGCGCCAGCAGCTTGGAACAGGGGTGGGATGAGCAGTTCTTC	CASSLEQGWDEQFF
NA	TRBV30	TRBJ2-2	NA	TGTGCCTGGGCGGGACTCCTGAACACCGGGGAGCTGTTTTTT	CAWAGLLNTGELFF
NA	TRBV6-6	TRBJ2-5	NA	TGTGCCAGCCGAGTCCCCTCGGAAGAGACCCAGTACTTC	CASRVPSEETQYF
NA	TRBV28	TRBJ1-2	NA	TGTGCCAGCAGTTTAACAGACCCTCGCAATGGCTACACCTTC	CASSLTDPRNGYTF
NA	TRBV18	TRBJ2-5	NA	TGTGCTAGCTCATTTCCCCCCTACCAAGAGACCCAGTACTTC	CASSFPPYQETQYF
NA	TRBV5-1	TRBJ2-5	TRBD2	TGCGCCAGCAGCCCTGGGGTCGGGACTAGCCTGCAAGAGACCCAGTACTTC	CASSPGVGTSLQETQYF
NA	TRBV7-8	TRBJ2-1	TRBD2	TGTGCCAGCAGCATACTAGCGGGGGGGCTCTCCAATGAGCAGTTCTTC	CASSILAGGLSNEQFF
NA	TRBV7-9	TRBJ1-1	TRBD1	TGTGCCAGCAGCTCCTTGGGACAGGGCCTCACTGAAGCTTTCTTT	CASSSLGQGLTEAFF
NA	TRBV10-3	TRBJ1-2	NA	TGTGCCATCAGTGAGTATAAGAATGGCTACACCTTC	CAISEYKNGYTF
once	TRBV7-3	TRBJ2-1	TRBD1	TGTGCCAGCAGCTTCAACAGGGGCACTGAGCAGTTCTTC	CASSFNRGTEQFF
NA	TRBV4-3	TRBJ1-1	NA	TGCGCCAGCAGCCAAGCCAACCGGGACACTGAAGCTTTCTTT	CASSQANRDTEAFF
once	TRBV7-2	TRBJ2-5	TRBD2	TGTGCCAGCAGCCCTGGGACTAGCGGGCGCTGGGGGGAGACCCAGTACTTC	CASSPGTSGRWGETQYF
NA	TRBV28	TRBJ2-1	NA	TGTGCCAGCAGAGCTCCAGCACGAGATGAGCAGTTCTTC	CASRAPARDEQFF
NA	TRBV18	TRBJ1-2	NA	TGTGCCAGCTCACCGGCCTATCTTGGGGAGCCAACCTTC	CASSPAYLGEPTF
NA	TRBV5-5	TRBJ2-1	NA	TGTGCCAGCAGGCTACAGGGCAATGAGCAGTTCTTC	CASRLQGNEQFF
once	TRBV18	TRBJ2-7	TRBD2	TGTGCCAGCTCACCGACTAGCGGGCGGACGACCTACGAGCAGTACTTC	CASSPTSGRTTYEQYF
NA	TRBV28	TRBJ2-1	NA	TGTGCCAGCAGCCAAGCTGTGCAGTTCTTC	CASSQAVQFF
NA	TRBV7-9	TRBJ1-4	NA	TGTGCCAGCAGCTTGCAAGTCGGGGGGTCAGGGGAAAAACTGTTTTTT	CASSLQVGGSGEKLFF
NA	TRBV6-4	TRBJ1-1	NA	TGTGCCAGCAGTCCCCAGGGGAACACTGAAGCTTTCTTT	CASSPQGNTEAFF
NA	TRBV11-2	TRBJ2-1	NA	TGTGCCAGCAGCTCGGGGACATTCTACAATGAGCAGTTCTTC	CASSSGTFYNEQFF
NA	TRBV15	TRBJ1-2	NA	TGTGCCACCAGCAGAGACAGGGAGTACTATGGCTACACCTTC	CATSRDREYYGYTF
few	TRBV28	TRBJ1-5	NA	TGTGCCAGCTGTTACGGGGGGGCTGATCAGCCCCAGCATTTT	CASCYGGADQPQHF
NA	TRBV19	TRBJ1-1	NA	TGTGCCAGTAGTATTCAAGGGACAGAAGCTTTCTTT	CASSIQGTEAFF
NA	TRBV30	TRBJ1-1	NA	TGTGCCTGGCGGGGGGTGAAGGCTTTCTTT	CAWRGVKAFF
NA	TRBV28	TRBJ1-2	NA	TGTGCCAGCAGTTTCAGAGGGGAGGACTATGGCTACACCTTC	CASSFRGEDYGYTF
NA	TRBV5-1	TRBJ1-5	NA	TGCGCCAGCAGCTTGTCAGGGGCAAATCAGCCCCAGCATTTT	CASSLSGANQPQHF
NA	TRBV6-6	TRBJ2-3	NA	TGTGCCAGCAGTTATCTAGACTCTAGCACAGATACGCAGTATTTT	CASSYLDSSTDTQYF
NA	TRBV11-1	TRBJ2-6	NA	TGTGCCAGCAGCGGGAGGTTCTCTGGGGCCAACGTCCTGACTTTC	CASSGRFSGANVLTF
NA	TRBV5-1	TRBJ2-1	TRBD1	TGCGCCAGCAGCTCCGACAGGGGGTCGTCCTACAATGAGCAGTTCTTC	CASSSDRGSSYNEQFF
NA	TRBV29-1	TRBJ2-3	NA	TGCAGCGTCGAGACAGACACAGATACGCAGTATTTT	CSVETDTDTQYF
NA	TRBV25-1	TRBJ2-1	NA	TGTGCCAGCGGCGGCGTAGAGCAGTTCTTC	CASGGVEQFF
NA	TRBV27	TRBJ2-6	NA	TGTGCCAGCAGTTTAAGGCTAGAAGGCTCTGGGGCCAACGTCCTGACTTTC	CASSLRLEGSGANVLTF
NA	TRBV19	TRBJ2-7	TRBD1	TGTGCCAGCGGGGACAGTGACTCCTACGAGCAGTACTTC	CASGDSDSYEQYF
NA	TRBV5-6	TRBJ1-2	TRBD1	TGTGCCAGCAGCGAGTGGGACAGGGGATTTTCGGGTGGCTACACCTTC	CASSEWDRGFSGGYTF
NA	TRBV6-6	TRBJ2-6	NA	TGTGCCAGCAGTTCCCTCCGGGTCGCCGGGGCCAACGTCCTGACTTTC	CASSSLRVAGANVLTF
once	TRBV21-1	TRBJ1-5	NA	TGTGCCAGCAGCACAGCAGGGGACGGTAGCAATCAGCCCCAGCATTTT	CASSTAGDGSNQPQHF
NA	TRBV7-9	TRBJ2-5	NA	TGTGCCAGCAGCTTACCCGGGACACTCCAAGAGACCCAGTACTTC	CASSLPGTLQETQYF
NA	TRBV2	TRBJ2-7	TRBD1	TGTGCCAGTTCTCCCACTACGACAGGGATCGTAGAGCAGTACTTC	CASSPTTTGIVEQYF
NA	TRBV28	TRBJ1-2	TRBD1	TGTGCCAGCAGTTTTAATTCCAGGGGGGGTGGTGGCTACACCTTC	CASSFNSRGGGGYTF
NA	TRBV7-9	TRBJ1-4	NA	TGTGCCAGCAGCTTTACGGCGGGGAGGGAAAAACTGTTTTTT	CASSFTAGREKLFF
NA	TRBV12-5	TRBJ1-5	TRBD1	TGTGCTAGTGGTTTGCCCCGACAGGGGGTAAATCAGCCCCAGCATTTT	CASGLPRQGVNQPQHF
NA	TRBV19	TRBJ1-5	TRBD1	TGTGCCAGTAGTATGCAGGGGGGGAATCAGCCCCAGCATTTT	CASSMQGGNQPQHF
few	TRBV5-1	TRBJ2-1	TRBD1	TGCGCCAGCAGCTTCTATGAGGGACAGGCAGGGAATGAGCAGTTCTTC	CASSFYEGQAGNEQFF
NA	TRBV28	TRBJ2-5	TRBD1	TGTGCCAGCAGTGGGACAGGGGGAGCCGAGACCCAGTACTTC	CASSGTGGAETQYF
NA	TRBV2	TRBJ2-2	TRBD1	TGTGCCAGCAGTGAAGGGGACAGGGTCTCCGGGGAGCTGTTTTTT	CASSEGDRVSGELFF